This TCR beta chain was obtained from a study of beta chain features in type 1 diabetes. General study findings and limits: PCR might pick shorter templates more often, in the same way for patients and controls. Shorter TCRB CDR3s, moderately but significantly so, were found in Type 1 diabetes patients in all four CD4+ subsets.

The CDR3 runs 13 residues. The V end lost 6 bases, the J end lost 4 bases, and 12 bases lay between the germline ends. Germline CDR1 and CDR2: SGHVS and FQNEAQ. Every isolated RNA sample was fully reverse transcribed, so sequencing captured expressed TCRB transcripts. The method was immunoSEQ multiplex PCR; TCRdb's version includes in-frame clones alone and lacks a portion of them. Of 240,000 or so clones detected, about 26% appear once; the ten largest clones hold more than 3%. As regards this clone: Antigen unknown.

Isolation of CD4+ naive, central memory, regulatory and stem cell-like memory cells was achieved by sorting via CD45RO/CCR7/CD25/CD127/CD95/CD27. The sequenced sample consisted of central memory CD4+ T cells from blood. This rearrangement joins TRBV7-8 to TRBJ2-5, with D unresolved. This receptor was identified in a man between 25 and 39 years old in good health. CDR3 sequence reads: CASSPTAIETQYF. CDR3 nucleotide sequence: TGTGCCAGCAGTCCAACAGCGATAGAGACCCAGTACTTC.